This TCR beta chain was recorded in a study of cytomegalovirus exposure and HLA in healthy donors. Findings and limits, study-wide: Association of a missense DCLRE1C variant with TCR beta V- and J-gene trimming was reported in a later analysis. The CMV antigen specificity of three CMV-associated chains was confirmed through in vitro analysis.

All the people who gave samples were healthy bone marrow donors. Unrecorded immune exposures were likely, despite nominal health at sampling. On this clone: Its antigen is not identified.

The germline V gene has CDR1 KGHSH and CDR2 LQKENI. This CDR3 has 14 residues. Deletions cut 3 bases from V and 0 bases from J, with 7 bases between. The PCR used 60 Vbeta and 13 Jbeta primers. The method was immunoSEQ multiplex PCR; TCRdb's version includes in-frame clones alone and lacks a portion of them. The clone table shows 45,000 to 50,000 clones, with the ten largest holding about 17%. The V call is TRBV18, the J call TRBJ2-3; no reliable D call. The receptor was isolated from a male donor in good health and CMV-seronegative. The material sequenced was PBMCs. CDR3 nucleotides: TGTGCCAGCTCACCCCTCGTGAGCACAGATACGCAGTATTTT. Its translation: CASSPLVSTDTQYF.